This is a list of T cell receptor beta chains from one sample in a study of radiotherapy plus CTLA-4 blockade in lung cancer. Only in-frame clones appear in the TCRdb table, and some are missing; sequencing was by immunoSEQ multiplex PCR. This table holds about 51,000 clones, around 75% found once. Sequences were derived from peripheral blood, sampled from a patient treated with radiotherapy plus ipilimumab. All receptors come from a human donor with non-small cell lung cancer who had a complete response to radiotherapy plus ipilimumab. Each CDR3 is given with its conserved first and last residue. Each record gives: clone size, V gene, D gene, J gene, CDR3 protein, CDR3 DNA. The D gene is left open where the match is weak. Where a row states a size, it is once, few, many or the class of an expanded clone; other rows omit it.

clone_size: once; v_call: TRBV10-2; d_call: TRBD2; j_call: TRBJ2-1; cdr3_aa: CASSRSGSSNEQFF; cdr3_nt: TGCGCCAGCAGCCGTAGCGGGAGTAGCAATGAGCAGTTCTTC
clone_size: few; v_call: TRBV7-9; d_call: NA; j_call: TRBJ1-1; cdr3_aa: CASSLDNSNTEAFF; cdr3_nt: TGTGCCAGCAGCTTGGACAACTCGAACACTGAAGCTTTCTTT
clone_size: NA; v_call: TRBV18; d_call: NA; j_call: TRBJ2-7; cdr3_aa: CASSPPEAAEQYF; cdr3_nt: TGTGCCAGCTCACCACCGGAAGCGGCCGAGCAGTACTTC
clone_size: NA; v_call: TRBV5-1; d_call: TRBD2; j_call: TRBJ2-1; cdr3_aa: CATRTSGGAQSYNEQFF; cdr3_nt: TGCGCCACTCGGACTAGCGGGGGGGCCCAATCCTACAATGAGCAGTTCTTC
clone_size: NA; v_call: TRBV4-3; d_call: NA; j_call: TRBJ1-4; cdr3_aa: CASSQGRQTLLNEKLFF; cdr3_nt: TGCGCCAGCAGCCAAGGGCGACAGACCTTATTGAATGAAAAACTGTTTTTT
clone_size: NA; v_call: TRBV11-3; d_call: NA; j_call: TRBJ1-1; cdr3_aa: CASNPRGGTEAFF; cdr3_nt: TGTGCCAGCAACCCAAGAGGGGGCACTGAAGCTTTCTTT
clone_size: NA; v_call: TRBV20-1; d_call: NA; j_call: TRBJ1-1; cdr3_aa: CSAFGTEAFF; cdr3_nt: TGCAGTGCCTTCGGCACTGAAGCTTTCTTT
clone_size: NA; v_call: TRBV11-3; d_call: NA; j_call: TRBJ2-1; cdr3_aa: CASSLEGTSNEQFF; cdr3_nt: TGTGCCAGCAGCTTAGAGGGCACTAGCAATGAGCAGTTCTTC
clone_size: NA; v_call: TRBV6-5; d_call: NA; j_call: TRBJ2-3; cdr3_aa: CASSFLDPGTDTQYF; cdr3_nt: TGTGCCAGCAGTTTTCTAGATCCTGGCACAGATACGCAGTATTTT
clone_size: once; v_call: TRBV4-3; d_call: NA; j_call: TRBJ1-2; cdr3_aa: CASSQDNRGVYGYTF; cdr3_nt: TGCGCCAGCAGCCAAGATAACCGGGGGGTCTATGGCTACACCTTC
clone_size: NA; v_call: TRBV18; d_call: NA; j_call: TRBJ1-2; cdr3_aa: CASSPSGQGLGNYGYTF; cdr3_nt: TGTGCCAGCTCACCAAGTGGTCAGGGGCTCGGTAACTATGGCTACACCTTC
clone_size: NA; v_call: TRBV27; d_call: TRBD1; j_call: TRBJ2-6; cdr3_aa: CASSPGTGRSEPGANVLTF; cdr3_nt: TGTGCCAGCAGTCCCGGGACAGGGAGATCGGAACCTGGGGCCAACGTCCTGACTTTC
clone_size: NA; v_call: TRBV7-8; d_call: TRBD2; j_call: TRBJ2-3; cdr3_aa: CASSLVAGGIDTQYF; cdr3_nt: TGTGCCAGCAGCTTAGTAGCGGGAGGGATAGATACGCAGTATTTT
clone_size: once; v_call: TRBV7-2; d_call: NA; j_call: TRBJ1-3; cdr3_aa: CASSRSFSDTIYF; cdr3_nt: TGTGCAAGCAGTAGGAGTTTTTCAGACACCATATATTTT
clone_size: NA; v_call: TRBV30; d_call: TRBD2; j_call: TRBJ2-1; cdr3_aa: CAWSVGSGRRDEQFF; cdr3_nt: TGTGCCTGGAGTGTCGGTAGCGGGAGGAGGGATGAGCAGTTCTTC
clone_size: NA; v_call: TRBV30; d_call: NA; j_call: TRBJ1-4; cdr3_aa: CAWSSGNNEKLFF; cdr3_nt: TGTGCCTGGAGTTCAGGGAATAATGAAAAACTGTTTTTT
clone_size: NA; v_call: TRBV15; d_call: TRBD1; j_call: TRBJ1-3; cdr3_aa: CATSRWMGQGVSGNTIYF; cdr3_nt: TGTGCCACCAGCAGGTGGATGGGACAGGGGGTCTCTGGAAACACCATATATTTT
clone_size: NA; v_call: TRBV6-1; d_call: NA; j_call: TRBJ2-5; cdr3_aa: CASSRTEQETQYF; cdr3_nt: TGTGCCAGCAGTAGGACAGAACAAGAGACCCAGTACTTC